This TCR beta chain appears in the sequencing data of a study of response to subunit inactivated influenza vaccine. Whole-study results and caveats: The authors suggested that every seasonal influenza vaccination recruits few new T cells.

In the case of this clonotype: The antigen is not known.

TCRdb redid the calling of the RT-PCR reads with MiXCR, one entry per CDR3 protein. The sample shows 400,000 to 550,000 distinct CDR3 sequences, about 25% of them seen only once. The V gene lost 0 bases and the J gene lost 5 bases, with 11 bases spanning the gap. The CDR3 contains 14 residues. Germline assignment: CDR1 SGHRS and CDR2 YFSETQ. The source of this sequence is a man between 50 and 59 years old who received an inactivated influenza vaccine. The gene calls are TRBV5-1 and TRBJ2-5, with TRBD2 as a possible D gene (5 bases). The source was CD4+ T cells sorted from PBMCs, collected around 5 days after vaccination. CDR3 sequence (DNA): TGCGCCAGCAGCTTGGCGGGCCCTAGCGAGACCCAGTACTTC. It translates to CASSLAGPSETQYF.